This T cell receptor (beta chain) is drawn from a study of blood T cell repertoires in COVID-19 (dated by TCRdb to 2018 to 2020). Regarding the study in general: Samples from collaborators originated in the United States, Italy and Spain and spanned both the acute and convalescent phases of COVID-19. The prospective study material was composed of cDNA or gDNA derived from T cells, B-cell-depleted T cells, or PBMCs. The dataset comprised deeply sampled blood TCRbeta repertoires from subjects exposed to, actively infected with, or recovered from COVID-19. The repertoires were released in a freely available public database intended as a resource for research on the immune response to SARS-CoV-2. The samples were drawn from the first 160 participants of the ongoing ImmuneRACE study and from over a thousand subjects provided by 6 global collaborators. The sample metadata nearly always contained a de-identified subject ID, COVID-19 status, age in years and sex. Where HLA class I and class II types were available, the types were taken from metadata supplied by the sample provider, not from assay-based typing.

Only one count was recorded for this clone. It lacks a known antigen. No base quality values were provided; no much bigger clone lies one nucleotide off. The study at large found these results: How much clinical and demographic metadata was included differed by source and by participant, and the metadata was provided uncurated.

At the junction V is shortened by 0 bases and J by 2 bases, with 13 bases in between. CDR1 and CDR2 are read off the germline V gene (reference sequence) as MNHEY and SMNVEV. The CDR3 covers 17 residues, taking in both the cysteine and the phenylalanine. The entry retains the CDR3 DNA only, 51 bases that are in frame from base 1. TCRbeta CDR3 regions were amplified from genomic DNA by means of the immunoSEQ Assay, a bias-controlled multiplex PCR. Concerning the study's data processing: The number of nucleated cells in each sample was estimated by amplification of reference gene primers within the assay. Sequence reads were collapsed and filtered to measure the absolute abundance of every unique TCRbeta CDR3 rearrangement. For each sample, productive Simpson clonality was calculated as the square root of Simpson's diversity index over productive rearrangements. The table comes from immuneACCESS by way of TCRdb, which keeps in-frame sequences with V and J called. Part of the clones is missing from these tables; in studies checked, under half for an unresolved V gene and the rest for unknown reasons. Clone size and the V and J calls come from that table; the DNA yielded D and trimming. The sample contains 400,000 to 500,000 clones, roughly 88% of them found a single time. Of the sample, roughly 1.4% falls within the top ten clones.

In the prospective study, participants were about 18 to 100 years old, resided in fewer than 25 geographic areas of the United States, and were enrolled through a virtual design. Cohort assignment in the prospective study relied on participant-reported clinical history from a screening survey and a study questionnaire. Exposed participants had been in contact, within 2 weeks of entering the study, with a person who had a PCR-confirmed or clinician-diagnosed case of COVID-19. In the prospective study, whole blood, serum and a nasopharyngeal or oropharyngeal swab were collected from each participant by mobile phlebotomists. Over a roughly 2-month period, participants in the prospective study had the option of providing additional blood draws and questionnaires. Blood samples from the prospective study were shipped frozen or at room temperature prior to DNA extraction.

The sequencing sample was made of PBMCs or T cells enriched from blood (not recorded which). The sequence came from a woman aged 18-29 years who had been exposed to COVID-19. The chain is encoded by TRBV27 joined to TRBJ1-4; the best D guess is TRBD1, with 6 bases matching. The CDR3 region has the sequence CASSLSLGALTNEKLFF. The DNA sequence is TGTGCCAGCAGTTTATCGTTGGGGGCTCTGACTAATGAAAAACTGTTTTTT.